What follows are 22 T cell receptor beta chains derived from one specimen sequenced in a study of a mutant IDH1 vaccine in newly diagnosed glioma. Time point specified: baseline, week 1 (first vaccination visit). Indicated treatment: pre-vaccination baseline after standard-of-care therapy. Only in-frame clones appear in the TCRdb table, and some are missing; sequencing was by immunoSEQ multiplex PCR. The top ten clones hold more than 6.5% of a sample with about 68,000 clones, approximately 85% of them seen once. This specimen consisted of PBMCs, obtained from a glioma patient treated with radiotherapy, temozolomide or both. All receptors come from a man between 45 and 60 years old with glioma.

This clone was seen just once. The chain links TRBV6-1 to TRBJ1-2; D possibly corresponds to TRBD1 (6 bases). The CDR3 is 13 residues long. The germline V gene encodes CDR1 MNHNS and CDR2 SASEGT. V lost 6 bases to trimming and J lost 6 bases, with 14 bases between them. CDR3 residues: CASRLGQKDGYTF. CDR3 DNA sequence: TGTGCCAGCAGACTTGGACAGAAAGATGGCTACACCTTC.

This chain joins TRBV18 and TRBJ2-5; a weak D match, TRBD1 (6 bases). The CDR3 is made up of 15 amino acids. Trimming left V 5 bases short and J 1 base short, with 14 bases between. Per germline, CDR1 KGHSH and CDR2 LQKENI. The CDR3 DNA follows: TGTGCCAGCTCATTTTCCAGGGGCTCCCAAGAGACCCAGTACTTC. Translating it yields CASSFSRGSQETQYF. Complete variable domain (other parts from reference TRBV18 and TRBJ2-5): NAGVMQNPRHLVRRRGQEARLRCSPMKGHSHVYWYRQLPEEGLKFMVYLQKENIIDESGMPKERFSAEFPKEGPSILRIQQVVRGDSAAYFCASSFSRGSQETQYFGPGTRLLVL.

This clone was detected a few times. The chain is built from TRBV20-1 and TRBJ2-3; no clear D. Germline lookup yields CDR1 DFQATT and CDR2 SNEGSKA (reference sequence). V lost 6 bases and J lost 2, with 6 bases in between. The CDR3 spans 11 residues. CDR3 region: CSASLTDTQYF. The DNA of the CDR3 is TGCAGTGCGAGTCTCACAGATACGCAGTATTTT.

V is TRBV9 and J is TRBJ1-5, with TRBD1 as a possible D gene (6 bases). The CDR3 consists of 13 residues. Germline CDR1 reads SGDLS; CDR2 reads YYNGEE. V lost 3 bases and J lost 7, with 11 bases in between. The CDR3 nucleotides read TGTGCCAGCAGCGCTACAGGGCTACAGCCCCAGCATTTT. It encodes CASSATGLQPQHF.

The chain couples TRBV6-1 to TRBJ2-3; D is possibly TRBD1 or TRBD2 (5 bases each). The CDR3 totals 15 residues. Germline CDR1 and CDR2: MNHNS and SASEGT. V was cut by 4 bases and J by 2 bases, with 13 bases left in between. The CDR3, as DNA: TGTGCCAGCAGTGCTCGGGTGGGGGACACAGATACGCAGTATTTT. Translation: CASSARVGDTDTQYF.

The genes are TRBV10-3 and TRBJ1-2; tentative D call: TRBD1 (5 bases). The CDR3 covers 14 residues. The germline V gene has CDR1 ENHRY and CDR2 SYGVKD. V gave up 0 bases and J gave up 1 base, with 6 bases separating them. This CDR3 is CAISESGVNYGYTF. CDR3 nucleotides: TGTGCCATCAGTGAGTCAGGGGTTAACTATGGCTACACCTTC.

The CDR3 DNA is TGTGCCAGCAGCGCGGCGGGGGACACTGAAGCTTTCTTT. It is translated as CASSAAGDTEAFF. This sequence joins TRBV5-4 and TRBJ1-1, with a tentative D call TRBD1 (5 bases). V was shortened by 4 bases and J by 3 bases, with 10 bases between the two germline ends. The germline V gene encodes CDR1 SGHNT and CDR2 YYREEE (reference sequence). The CDR3 covers 13 residues.

The genes are TRBV27 and TRBJ1-6; TRBD1 aligns across 8 bases. CDR1 MNHEY and CDR2 SMNVEV come from the germline V gene (reference sequence). V trimming: 10 bases; J trimming: 8 bases; junction bases outside the gene matches: 7. This CDR3 is 13 amino acids long. Here the CDR3 reads CATGQANHSPLHF. The CDR3 DNA reads TGTGCCACGGGACAGGCCAACCATTCACCCCTCCACTTT.

This clone appeared a single time. V usage is TRBV5-1 and J usage is TRBJ2-3; D is unresolved. CDR1 is SGHRS and CDR2 is YFSETQ in the germline V gene. The length of the CDR3 is 11 residues. Trimming removed 4 bases at V and 6 bases at J, with 6 bases between. The CDR3 nucleotides are TGCGCCAGCAGCCAGAGGGATACGCAGTATTTT. Translated, it gives CASSQRDTQYF.

This clone was seen just once. The chain recombines TRBV2 with TRBJ2-1; D is unclear. Germline-derived CDR1 and CDR2 are SNHLY and FYNNEI. With 8 bases removed from V and 4 bases from J, the gap between germline ends came to 9 bases. This CDR3 comprises 12 residues. CDR3 in DNA: TGTGCCAGCTTCTGGGGTTACAATGAGCAGTTCTTC. Its translation is CASFWGYNEQFF. Full variable domain (remainder filled in from reference TRBV2 and TRBJ2-1): EPEVTQTPSHQVTQMGQEVILRCVPISNHLYFYWYRQILGQKVEFLVSFYNNEISEKSEIFDDQFSVERPDGSNFTLKIRSTKLEDSAMYFCASFWGYNEQFFGPGTRLTVL.

The V gene is TRBV4-3, the J gene TRBJ2-3, with TRBD1 identical over 8 bases. This CDR3 comprises 17 residues. The V gene end was trimmed by 2 bases and the J gene end by 4 bases; junction bases not matched to a gene: 11. Germline CDR1 reads LGHNA; CDR2 reads YSLEER. CDR3 residues: CASSQSDRDRSADTQYF. DNA of the CDR3: TGCGCCAGCAGCCAATCGGACCGGGACAGGAGCGCAGATACGCAGTATTTT.

The V gene is TRBV18, the J gene TRBJ2-7; the match to TRBD1 covers 7 bases. V shed 5 bases and J 8 bases; nucleotides not matched to a gene: 6. Germline lookup yields CDR1 KGHSH and CDR2 LQKENI. The CDR3 totals 12 residues. The CDR3 region has the DNA TGTGCCAGCTCAAAAACAGGGGACCAGCAGTACTTC. Translated: CASSKTGDQQYF.

This chain uses TRBV29-1 with TRBJ1-3; no clear D. Looked up from germline, CDR1 is SQVTM and CDR2 is ANQGSEA. The CDR3 consists of 13 residues. V was clipped by 7 bases and J by 0 bases, with 10 bases between them. The CDR3 region is CSAAANSGNTIYF. The CDR3, as DNA: TGCAGCGCAGCAGCAAACTCTGGAAACACCATATATTTT.

The V gene is TRBV7-9, the J gene TRBJ2-5, with TRBD1 identical over 8 bases. CDR3 length: 13 residues. CDR1 and CDR2 (germline): SEHNR, FQNEAQ (reference sequence). The junction had 2 bases not matched to a gene; V was cut back by 4 bases and J by 4 bases. The CDR3 DNA reads TGTGCCAGCAGCTCGACAGGGGTAGAGACCCAGTACTTC. Translating gives CASSSTGVETQYF.

The J gene is TRBJ2-7, the V gene TRBV11-2; D possibly corresponds to TRBD2 (5 bases). This CDR3 comprises 13 residues. Trimming removed 3 bases at V and 3 bases at J, with 9 bases between. Germline V gene lookup returns CDR1 SGHAT and CDR2 FQNNGV. The CDR3 bases are TGTGCCAGCAGCTTCCTGGGGAGCTACGAGCAGTACTTC. This sequence encodes CASSFLGSYEQYF.

The table lists this clone with a few counts. The chain recombines TRBV9 with TRBJ1-4; D is undetermined. Germline CDR1 is SGDLS and CDR2 is YYNGEE. The CDR3 length is 14 residues. V was clipped by 6 bases and J by 2 bases, with 11 bases between them. This CDR3 is CASTPGPTNEKLFF. CDR3 nucleotides: TGTGCCAGCACCCCGGGCCCCACTAATGAAAAACTGTTTTTT.

CDR3 sequence (DNA): TGTGCCAGCAGCTCAGCGGGCGGTTGGAGCTCCTACGAGCAGTACTTC. This sequence encodes CASSSAGGWSSYEQYF. V usage is TRBV7-2 and J usage is TRBJ2-7; tentatively, D is TRBD2 (6 bases). With 4 bases removed from V and 0 bases from J, the gap between germline ends came to 16 bases. There are 16 residues in the CDR3. Germline V gives CDR1 SGHTA, CDR2 FQGNSA.

The chain links TRBV27 to TRBJ2-1, with a tentative D call TRBD1 (5 bases). V was clipped by 6 bases and J by 2 bases, with 17 bases between them. This CDR3 has 16 amino acids. Germline CDR1 is MNHEY and CDR2 is SMNVEV (reference sequence). The CDR3 DNA is TGTGCCAGCAGCCTACAGGTGACGTTCCCCTACAATGAGCAGTTCTTC. Its translation is CASSLQVTFPYNEQFF.

V is TRBV29-1 and J is TRBJ1-2; 12 bases fit TRBD1. V lost 6 bases, J lost 6 bases, and 11 bases stayed unmatched. The CDR3 runs to 15 residues. Per germline, CDR1 SQVTM and CDR2 ANQGSEA. In nucleotides, the CDR3 is TGCAGCGTAGGGACAGGGGGCGCGGTGTCCAATGGCTACACCTTC. Its protein is CSVGTGGAVSNGYTF.

This chain's CDR3 is CASSQGGDYNEQFF. The CDR3 bases are TGTGCCAGCAGCCAGGGGGGGGATTACAATGAGCAGTTCTTC. The chain links TRBV5-5 to TRBJ2-1; perhaps D is TRBD1 or TRBD2 (7 bases each). The CDR3 extends over 14 amino acids. Germline V gene sequence: CDR1 SGHKS, CDR2 YYEKEE (reference sequence). With 4 bases removed from V and 4 bases from J, the gap between germline ends came to 12 bases. Complete variable domain (other parts from reference TRBV5-5 and TRBJ2-1): DAGVTQSPTHLIKTRGQQVTLRCSPISGHKSVSWYQQVLGQGPQFIFQYYEKEERGRGNFPDRFSARQFPNYSSELNVNALLLGDSALYLCASSQGGDYNEQFFGPGTRLTVL.

The count of this clone is one. This sequence joins TRBV30 and TRBJ2-3; D possibly corresponds to TRBD1 (7 bases). Germline V gene data show CDR1 as GTSNPN and CDR2 as SVGIG (reference sequence). The V end lost 0 bases, the J end lost 6 bases, and 13 bases lay between the germline ends. The length of the CDR3 is 14 residues. CDR3 sequence reads: CAWSVPGGRDTQYF. As DNA, the CDR3 is TGTGCCTGGAGTGTACCAGGGGGGAGGGATACGCAGTATTTT.

This chain links TRBV7-2 with TRBJ1-5; D is possibly TRBD1 (5 bases). From germline, CDR1 is SGHTA and CDR2 FQGNSA. The CDR3 is 14 residues long. Trimming took 8 bases from V and 5 from J, leaving 16 bases between them. CDR3 protein: CASSGRGRHQPQHF. CDR3 in DNA: TGTGCCAGCTCGGGACGGGGGAGGCATCAGCCCCAGCATTTT.